This T cell receptor (beta chain) was recovered during a study of shared clonotypes between healthy human individuals. V was pared by 1 base and J by 0 bases, with 4 bases between. Per germline, CDR1 MNHEY and CDR2 SMNVEV (reference sequence). The CDR3 contains 15 residues. Here immunoSEQ multiplex PCR was the method, and the copy in TCRdb shows in-frame clones only, minus some. Found here are roughly 600,000 clones, 98% of them singletons; the top ten hold 0.25% to 0.35%. Naive CD8 cells were CD45RO-negative, positively selected for CCR7, excluding terminally differentiated effector memory CD45RA+ cells.

Sequenced input: naive CD8+ T cells sorted from blood. The TCR originated in a man aged 25-40 years in good health. This chain connects TRBV27 to TRBJ2-6; no clear D. CDR3: CASSLFSSGANVLTF. CDR3 in DNA: TGTGCCAGCAGTTTATTTTCCTCTGGGGCCAACGTCCTGACTTTC.